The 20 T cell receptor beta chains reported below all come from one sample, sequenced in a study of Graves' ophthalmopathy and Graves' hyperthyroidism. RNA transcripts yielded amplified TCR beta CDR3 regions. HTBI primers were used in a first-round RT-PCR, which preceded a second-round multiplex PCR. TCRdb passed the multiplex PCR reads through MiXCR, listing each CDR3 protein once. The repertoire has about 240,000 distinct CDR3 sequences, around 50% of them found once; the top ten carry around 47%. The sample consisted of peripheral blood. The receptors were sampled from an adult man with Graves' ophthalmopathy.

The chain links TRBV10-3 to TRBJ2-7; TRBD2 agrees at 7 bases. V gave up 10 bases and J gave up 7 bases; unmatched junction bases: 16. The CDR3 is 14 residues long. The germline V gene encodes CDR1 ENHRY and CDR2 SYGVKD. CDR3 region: CASDNGAGVGEQYF. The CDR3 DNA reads TGTGCCAGCGACAACGGGGCGGGGGTAGGGGAGCAGTACTTC.

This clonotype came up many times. CDR3 residues: CATTDRDTEAFF. The CDR3 nucleotides read TGTGCCACAACGGACAGGGACACTGAAGCTTTCTTT. The V and J genes are TRBV24-1 and TRBJ1-1; 8 bases are a match to TRBD1. Germline V lookup: CDR1 KGHDR, CDR2 SFDVKD. The CDR3 extends over 12 amino acids. Trimming at V came to 10 bases and at J to 3 bases, leaving 3 bases not matched to a gene.

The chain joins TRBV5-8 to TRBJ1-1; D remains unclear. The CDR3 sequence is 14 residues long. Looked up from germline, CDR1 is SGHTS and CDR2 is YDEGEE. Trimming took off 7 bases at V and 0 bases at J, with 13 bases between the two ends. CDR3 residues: CASPRPVMNTEAFF. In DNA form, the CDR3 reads TGTGCCAGCCCCCGCCCTGTCATGAACACTGAAGCTTTCTTT.

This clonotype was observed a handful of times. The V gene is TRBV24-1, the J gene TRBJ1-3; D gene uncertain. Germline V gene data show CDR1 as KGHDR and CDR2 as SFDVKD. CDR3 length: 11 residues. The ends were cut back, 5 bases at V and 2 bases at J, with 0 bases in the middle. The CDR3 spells CATSAGNTIYF. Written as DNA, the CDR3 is TGTGCCACCAGTGCTGGAAACACCATATATTTT.

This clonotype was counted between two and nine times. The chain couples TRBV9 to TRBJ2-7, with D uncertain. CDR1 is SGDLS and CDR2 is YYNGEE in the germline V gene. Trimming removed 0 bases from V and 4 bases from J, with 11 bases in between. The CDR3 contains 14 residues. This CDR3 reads CASSVGAEKYEQYF. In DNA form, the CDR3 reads TGTGCCAGCAGCGTAGGGGCAGAGAAGTACGAGCAGTACTTC.

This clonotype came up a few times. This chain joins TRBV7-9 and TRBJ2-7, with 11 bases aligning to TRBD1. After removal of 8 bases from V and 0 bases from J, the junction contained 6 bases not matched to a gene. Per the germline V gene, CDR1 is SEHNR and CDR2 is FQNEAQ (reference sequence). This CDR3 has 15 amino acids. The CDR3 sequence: CASRTGTGGSYEQYF. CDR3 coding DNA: TGTGCCAGCCGGACGGGGACAGGGGGCTCCTACGAGCAGTACTTC.

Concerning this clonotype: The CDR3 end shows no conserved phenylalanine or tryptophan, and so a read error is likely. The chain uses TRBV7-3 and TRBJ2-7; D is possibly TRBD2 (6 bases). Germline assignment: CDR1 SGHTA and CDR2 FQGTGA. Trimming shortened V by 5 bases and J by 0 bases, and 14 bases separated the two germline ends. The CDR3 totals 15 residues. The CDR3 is CASSTRLSGSYEQYL. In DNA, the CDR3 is TGTGCCAGCAGCACAAGGCTTAGCGGCTCCTACGAGCAGTACCTC.

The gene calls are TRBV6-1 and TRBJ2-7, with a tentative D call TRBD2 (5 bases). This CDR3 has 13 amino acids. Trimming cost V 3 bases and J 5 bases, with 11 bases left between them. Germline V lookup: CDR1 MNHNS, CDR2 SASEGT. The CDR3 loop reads CASSERVWNEQYF. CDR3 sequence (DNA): TGTGCCAGCAGTGAGCGGGTTTGGAACGAGCAGTACTTC.

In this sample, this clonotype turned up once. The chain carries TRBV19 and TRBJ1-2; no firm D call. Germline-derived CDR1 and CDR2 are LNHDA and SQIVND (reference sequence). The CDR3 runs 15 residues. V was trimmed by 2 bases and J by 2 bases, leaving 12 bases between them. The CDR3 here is CASSINPIPNYGYTF. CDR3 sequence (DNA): TGTGCCAGTAGTATAAATCCTATCCCCAACTATGGCTACACCTTC.

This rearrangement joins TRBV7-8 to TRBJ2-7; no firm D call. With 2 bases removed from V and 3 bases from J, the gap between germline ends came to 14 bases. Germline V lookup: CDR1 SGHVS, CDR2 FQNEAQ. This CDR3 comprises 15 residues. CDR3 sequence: CASSLSWHEDYEQYF. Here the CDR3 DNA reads TGTGCCAGCAGCTTATCGTGGCACGAAGACTACGAGCAGTACTTC.

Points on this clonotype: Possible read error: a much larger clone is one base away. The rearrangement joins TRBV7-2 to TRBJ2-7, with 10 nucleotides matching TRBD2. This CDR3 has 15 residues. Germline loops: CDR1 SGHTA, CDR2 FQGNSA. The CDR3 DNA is TGTGCCAGCAGCTTAAGCGGGAGGGCCGCCTACGGGCAGTACTTC. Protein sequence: CASSLSGRAAYGQYF.

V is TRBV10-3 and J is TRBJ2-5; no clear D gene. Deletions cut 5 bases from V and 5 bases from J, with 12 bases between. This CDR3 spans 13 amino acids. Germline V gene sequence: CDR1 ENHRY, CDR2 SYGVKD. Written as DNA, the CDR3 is TGTGCCATCAGTTACTCGAATCGGGAGACCCAGTACTTC. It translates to CAISYSNRETQYF.

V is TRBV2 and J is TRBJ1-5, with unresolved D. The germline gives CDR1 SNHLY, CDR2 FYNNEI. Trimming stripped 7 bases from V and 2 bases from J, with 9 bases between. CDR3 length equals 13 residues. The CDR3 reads CASTQGRNQPQHF. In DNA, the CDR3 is TGTGCCAGCACGCAAGGGCGCAATCAGCCCCAGCATTTT.

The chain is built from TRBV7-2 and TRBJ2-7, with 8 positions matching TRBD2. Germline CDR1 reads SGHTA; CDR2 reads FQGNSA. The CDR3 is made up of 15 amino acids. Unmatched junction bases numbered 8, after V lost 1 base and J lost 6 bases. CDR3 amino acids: CASSLVPAGVVEQYF. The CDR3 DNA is TGTGCCAGCAGCTTAGTGCCAGCGGGAGTGGTCGAGCAGTACTTC.

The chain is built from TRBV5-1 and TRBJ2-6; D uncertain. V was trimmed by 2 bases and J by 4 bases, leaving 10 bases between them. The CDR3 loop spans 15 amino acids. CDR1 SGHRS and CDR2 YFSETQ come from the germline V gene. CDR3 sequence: CASSLSPSGANVLTF. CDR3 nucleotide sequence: TGCGCCAGCAGCTTAAGTCCGTCGGGGGCCAACGTCCTGACTTTC.

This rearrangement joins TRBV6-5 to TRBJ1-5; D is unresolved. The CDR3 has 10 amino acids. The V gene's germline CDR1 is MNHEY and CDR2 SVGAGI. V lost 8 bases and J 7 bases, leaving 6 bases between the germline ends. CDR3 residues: CASGRQPQHF. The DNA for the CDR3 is TGTGCCAGCGGACGACAGCCCCAGCATTTT.

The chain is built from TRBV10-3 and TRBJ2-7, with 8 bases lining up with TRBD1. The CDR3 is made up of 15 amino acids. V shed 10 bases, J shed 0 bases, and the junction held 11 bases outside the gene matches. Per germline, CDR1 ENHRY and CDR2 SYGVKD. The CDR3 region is CASRPDRGLSYEQYF. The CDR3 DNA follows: TGTGCCAGCAGACCCGACAGGGGCCTCTCCTACGAGCAGTACTTC.

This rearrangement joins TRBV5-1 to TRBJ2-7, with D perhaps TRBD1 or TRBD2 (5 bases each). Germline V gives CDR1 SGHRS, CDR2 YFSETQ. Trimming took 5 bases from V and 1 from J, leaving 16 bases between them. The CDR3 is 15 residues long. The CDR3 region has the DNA TGCGCCAGCAGTTTAGGGACCACGCCTTCCTACGAGCAGTACTTC. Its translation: CASSLGTTPSYEQYF.

This CDR3 is CASSPPGQGGTQYF. In nucleotides, the CDR3 is TGTGCCAGCAGCCCTCCGGGACAGGGAGGGACCCAGTACTTC. The chain links TRBV7-9 to TRBJ2-5; 9 bases agree with TRBD1. The germline V gene encodes CDR1 SEHNR and CDR2 FQNEAQ (reference sequence). V dropped 5 bases and J dropped 7; count of bases not matched to a gene: 8. This CDR3 comprises 14 residues.

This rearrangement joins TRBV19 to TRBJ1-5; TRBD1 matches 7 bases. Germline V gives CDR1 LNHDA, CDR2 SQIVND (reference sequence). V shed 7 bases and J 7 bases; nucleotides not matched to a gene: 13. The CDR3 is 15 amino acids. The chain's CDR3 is CASTPSTGAPQPQHF. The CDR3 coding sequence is TGTGCCAGTACCCCTAGCACAGGGGCGCCACAGCCCCAGCATTTT.